Following are 2 T cell receptor beta chains from one sample sequenced in a study of vaccination and CD4 T cells after COVID-19. Sample treatment: roughly 10-day PBMC culture with coronavirus spike peptide pools or control peptides (ViraFEST assay). Cultured CD4+ T cells had their DNA profiled by the Oncomine TCR Beta short-read assay. One entry per CDR3 protein results from TCRdb running MiXCR on the PCR reads. The sample comprises under 20,000 distinct CDR3 sequences, approximately 50% of which are singletons, and under 4.5% rests with the top ten. Antigens of these TCRs are unknown. The sequences come from CD4+ T cells from blood, cultured in vitro, collected before SARS-CoV-2 vaccination. These receptors came from a human donor who had recovered from COVID-19.

This chain links TRBV28 with TRBJ1-5; 9 positions agree with TRBD1. Germline CDR1 is MDHEN and CDR2 is SYDVKM. V dropped 5 bases and J dropped 3; count of bases not matched to a gene: 11. The CDR3 runs 17 residues. The CDR3 DNA reads as TGTGCCAGCAGTGTCTCCGGGACAGGGTGGGACAATCAGCCCCAGCATTTT. Residues: CASSVSGTGWDNQPQHF. Complete variable domain (other parts from reference TRBV28 and TRBJ1-5): DVKVTQSSRYLVKRTGEKVFLECVQDMDHENMFWYRQDPGLGLRLIYFSYDVKMKEKGDIPEGYSVSREKKERFSLILESASTNQTSMYLCASSVSGTGWDNQPQHFGDGTRLSIL.

This clonotype was picked up a small number of times. The chain recombines TRBV2 with TRBJ2-5; D is possibly TRBD2 (7 bases). Germline CDR1 is SNHLY and CDR2 is FYNNEI. Trimming pared 7 bases from V and 1 base from J, leaving 10 bases between. The CDR3 has 13 residues. The CDR3 sequence is CASKGGGQETQYF. The CDR3 nucleotides read TGTGCCAGCAAGGGGGGGGGCCAAGAGACCCAGTACTTC.